This section outlines one T cell receptor (beta chain) sequence together with its context. It has no known antigen specificity. Base quality data are lacking; no much larger clone is found one base away. The cohort comprised hundreds of healthy bone marrow donors. Cohort members were all nominally healthy when sampled, although unrecorded immune exposures were likely present. The donor tested CMV seronegative, placing the donor among the 350 to 400 seronegative members of the cohort. Each donor provided a peripheral blood sample, and peripheral blood mononuclear cells were used for TCR beta sequencing. The Qiagen DNeasy Blood Extraction Kit was used to extract genomic DNA from the blood cell samples. This sample stems from a study of cytomegalovirus exposure and HLA in healthy donors (dated by TCRdb to the late 2010s). Looking at the study overall: In an earlier analysis of fewer than 750 of the donors, 276 Gb of sequence data and 90 million to 130 million unique TCR beta sequences from roughly 190 million T cells were reported. An early release covering roughly 600 HLA-typed donors comprised 250 to 350 gigabases of sequencing data and tens of millions of unique TCR sequences. Of the roughly 390 genotyped donors, 81% fell in the genetic ancestry cluster associated with self-reported Caucasian donors. The study was designed to test whether signatures of past pathogen exposure could be identified by cataloging public T cell receptors. The study profiled the T cell repertoires of under 850 subjects by immunosequencing and related them to cytomegalovirus serostatus. A separate validation cohort of 90 to 150 different subjects was used in addition to the approximately 700-subject first cohort. The study combined high-throughput TCR immunosequencing, statistical association of individual TCRs with disease status, and machine learning to predict cytomegalovirus infection status. A later analysis re-examined previously published TCR beta repertoires from 500 to 700 donors and added high-resolution HLA genotyping to investigate patterns of TCR occurrence. In the later analysis, no new phenotypic data were used to find candidate immune exposures; instead, reliance was placed on TCR beta sequences and their occurrence across donors. To decide whether each TCR beta V gene segment behaved as functional or pseudogenic, an earlier analysis of several hundred of the donors relied on high-throughput TCR beta sequencing. Donor age, sex, ethnicity and CMV serostatus were collected together with the repertoire data. Genome-wide SNP genotypes for about 65% of the 666 donors were used in a later genetic analysis, which treated that subset as a discovery cohort. Every discovery cohort repertoire had been produced on one sequencing platform. HLA typing covered class I and class II loci at four-digit resolution. Typing coverage differed by locus: A, B, C, DRB1 and DQB1 were typed in about 620-630 donors, DQA1 in 500 to 550, DPA1 in approximately 600, and DPB1 in about 450. Four to six DR-DQ haplotypes were handled as single units for association and clustering because linkage in the cohort was strong. Across roughly 420 genotyped donors of the cohort, an average of roughly 250,000 unique TCR beta nucleotide sequences per donor were sequenced, and roughly 17% of those sequences were non-productive.

Broad study findings and their caveats: In vitro tests confirmed that a few of the cytomegalovirus-associated TCR beta chains recognize cytomegalovirus antigens. In a later analysis, most CMV-associated TCR beta chains were found to appear HLA-restricted, with HLA associations seemingly driven largely by CMV exposure. In a later genetic analysis, fewer N-insertions in productive TCRs were reported among donors in an Asian-associated ancestry cluster than the approximately 670-donor mean. Immune exposure information for the cohort was limited to CMV serostatus. It was suggested by the authors that the approach could potentially be generalized to other disease states and immunological phenotypes. About 17 rarely observed V segments, including chromosome 9 orphons, were excluded from the earlier analysis of some 590 of the donors because counts were too low. A later genetic analysis associated a missense DCLRE1C variant with V-gene and J-gene trimming of TCR beta chains, and an independent cohort replicated the association. Most TCR sequences were seen in very few donors, while some public TCRs were found in many individuals. In a later analysis, around 15,000 TCR beta sequences were associated with specific HLA alleles at a false discovery rate of 0.05. Because HLA typing was unavailable for some donors at each locus, only the typed subset was used in association tests. The sequencing pipeline was judged likely to have produced a cluster of highly shared sequence variants as a technical artifact. This cohort had only TCR beta chains sequenced, and the lack of alpha or paired-chain data limited which features could be detected. The study listed 150 to 200 TCR beta chains as associated with cytomegalovirus. In a later analysis, the rate of TCR association differed among HLA loci, with DRB1 alleles having the most associated TCRs and HLA-C alleles having the fewest. A later analysis reported that several top co-occurrence clusters appeared linked to parvovirus B19, influenza, CMV and Epstein-Barr virus. Correlated functional status among segregating V segments might reflect linkage disequilibrium, but an unknown experimental factor could not be ruled out. Strong co-occurrence of HLA alleles, especially DR and DQ, made assigning TCR associations to individual alleles difficult. A further reported finding was that TCR beta sequences accurately predicted the HLA-A and HLA-B alleles for most subjects in the first cohort. The presence/absence analyses assumed that sequencing depth was roughly uniform across donors, and that assumption may not be true. The classifier was reported to diagnose cytomegalovirus status with high specificity and sensitivity in both the original cohort and the validation cohort. Some IMGT-functional V segments, including TRBV6-2 and TRBV6-3, could not be told apart with the 87-base-pair reads, so those segments were excluded. In an earlier analysis of over 550 of the donors, most TCR beta V segments were observed in productive rearrangements about 90% or about 30% of the time, broadly matching IMGT annotations. In a later analysis, HLA-associated TCR beta chains were found to be more clonally expanded and to have lower generation probabilities than equally common non-associated chains.

The library was built by means of the immunoSEQ multiplex PCR assay. The multiplex PCR relied on a mix of 60 forward primers for TCR Vbeta segments and 13 reverse primers for TCR Jbeta segments. The CDR3 region of rearranged TCR beta genes was amplified from genomic DNA with a multiplex PCR assay. The Illumina HiSeq System was used to sequence the amplified TCR beta libraries as 87-base-pair reads. The authors' analysis ran thus. Across the 700 or so repertoires, a later analysis counted about 81 million unique TCR beta chains, roughly 11 million of which were shared by at least two donors. Raw reads were error-corrected and collapsed into unique sequences with a nearest-neighbor algorithm that merged closely related sequences to remove PCR and sequencing errors. CDR3 sequences were aligned to IMGT reference sequences to assign V, D and J gene segments. For a sequence to be retained, a match of at least six nucleotides was required to both a V gene segment and a J gene segment. Rearrangements were called productive when the CDR3 lacked stop codons and stayed in frame with V and J; all others were non-productive. CDR3 was defined by IMGT convention, running from the second conserved V-encoded cysteine to the conserved J-encoded phenylalanine. In an earlier analysis of just under 600 of the donors, sequences lacking an unambiguous match to a single V gene segment were excluded. An earlier analysis of fewer than 650 of the donors classified V segments as functional when productive rearrangements were above 56.7% and as segregating when the standard deviation between donors was above 5%. A statistical classification framework was developed to diagnose cytomegalovirus status using the catalog of TCR beta chain sequences. V and J gene assignment, in a later analysis, came from comparing TCR nucleotide sequences with IMGT/GENE-DB human TR gene sequences. The TCRdist pipeline was used in a later analysis to assign CDR3 sequences and most-parsimonious VDJ recombination scenarios. A later analysis defined each TCR beta chain by its CDR3 amino acid sequence plus V-gene family, and excluded reads lacking a unique V-gene family. As a way to deal with suspected cross-contamination and a sequencing artifact, a later analysis dropped roughly 620 nucleotide sequences that were highly shared and had low generation probability. For each public chain, a later analysis derived a clonal expansion index from normalized ranks of inferred template counts within each repertoire. A later analysis computed generation probabilities with a VDJ recombination model fitted to out-of-frame rearrangements, and checked the results against IGoR. In a later analysis, TCR-TCR, TCR-HLA and TCR-CMV co-occurrence was scored with hypergeometric tests, and a repertoire-size bias correction was applied to TCR pairs. False discovery rates were estimated in a later analysis by permuting HLA or CMV assignments 20 times. In a later analysis, co-occurring TCRs were grouped with DBSCAN, and TCRdist sequence similarity was added when clustering was performed within HLA-allele-positive subsets. Co-occurrence clustering excluded repertoires with fewer than 30,000 or more than 120,000 public chains, plus five with anomalous nucleotide sharing. Here the immuneACCESS table is served through TCRdb, limited to in-frame sequences with V and J called. Missing clones are a known gap in these copies; in checked studies unresolved V genes cover under half, and the rest lacks a known reason. For V, J and clone size, that table is used; D and trimming come from the DNA. The sample has 120,000 or so clones on record, 60% to 85% of them singletons. The top ten clones comprise 6.3% of the sample.

The cysteine opens and the phenylalanine closes a CDR3 of 18 amino acids. The only DNA kept is the CDR3, 54 bases in frame from the first base. Trimming takes 2 bases off V and 6 bases off J; junction bases not matched to a gene: 14. As encoded in the germline V gene (reference sequence), CDR1 is SGHNT while CDR2 is YYREEE. The source material was PBMCs. Here the chain combines TRBV5-4 and TRBJ1-5; 10 bases in the junction line up with TRBD1. This receptor was taken from a woman aged 40 to 55 in good health and CMV-seronegative. The nucleotides are TGTGCCAGCAGCTTTTCGCGGGACAGGGGAAGGAGTGGTCAGCCCCAGCATTTT. The encoded protein is CASSFSRDRGRSGQPQHF.